This T cell receptor beta chain is from a study of T cells expressing NK-cell markers. TCRdb reworked the 5' RACE reads into one entry per CDR3 protein, no DNA. Found here are over 250,000 distinct CDR3 sequences; the top ten clones hold 4% to 5%. This CDR3 has 17 amino acids. CDR1 and CDR2 (germline): SGDLS, YYNGEE. The receptor was derived from a woman between 18 and 70 years old in good health. The rearrangement links TRBV9 to TRBJ2-3; the TCRdb D gene call, TRBD2, has no DNA to confirm it. The sample comprised blood T cells: a sorted CD56 or NKG2C T cell subset, CD4+ or CD8+ T cells, or bulk PBMC T cells (not recorded which). The CDR3 here is CASRLPGTSVLTDTQYF.